The 17 T cell receptor beta chains given below trace back to one sample, sequenced in a study of graft-versus-host responses after intestinal transplantation. Assay used: immunoSEQ multiplex PCR; TCRdb lists only in-frame clones, some missing. The sample has 4,600 or so clones, 25% to 30% seen once; the top ten hold around 8%. Material: alloreactive CD4+ T cells from a mixed lymphocyte reaction culture, obtained before transplantation. This sample's subset: CFSE-low proliferating T cells sorted from roughly 6-day pre-transplant mixed lymphocyte reaction (GvH or HvG direction). These receptors were taken from a human patient who was an organ donor for intestinal transplantation.

In its sample, this clone ranks as medium-sized. The rearrangement links TRBV7-2 to TRBJ1-1; D is possibly TRBD1 (5 bases). The V and J ends lost 3 bases and 2 bases respectively, with 10 bases between them. CDR3 size: 14 residues. Per the germline V gene, CDR1 is SGHTA and CDR2 is FQGNSA. Written as DNA, the CDR3 is TGTGCCAGCAGCTTCTCCGGGACCAACACTGAAGCTTTCTTT. As protein: CASSFSGTNTEAFF.

The rearrangement joins TRBV27 to TRBJ2-7, with 7 positions matching TRBD1. J gave up 2 bases and V 7 bases, and 11 bases lay outside the gene matches. Per germline, CDR1 MNHEY and CDR2 SMNVEV (reference sequence). This CDR3 has 15 amino acids. The CDR3 reads CASTARRTGPYEQYF. DNA of the CDR3: TGTGCCAGCACCGCCAGGAGGACAGGACCCTACGAGCAGTACTTC.

The rearrangement links TRBV2 to TRBJ2-5, with 15 bases identical to TRBD2. The CDR3 is 15 amino acids. The ends lost 7 bases at V and 4 bases at J; junction bases unmatched: 4. CDR1 SNHLY and CDR2 FYNNEI come from the germline V gene. The CDR3 region is CASIGLAGGLETQYF. The CDR3 DNA reads TGTGCCAGCATTGGACTAGCGGGGGGGCTAGAGACCCAGTACTTC.

The chain links TRBV30 to TRBJ2-7; 11 bases are a match to TRBD1. Germline CDR1 and CDR2: GTSNPN and SVGIG (reference sequence). V lost 0 bases and J lost 2; bases outside the gene matches: 3. The CDR3 totals 15 residues. This chain's CDR3 is CAWSVGTGGPYEQYF. The CDR3 DNA reads as TGTGCCTGGAGTGTAGGGACAGGGGGTCCCTACGAGCAGTACTTC.

By share, this clone counts as medium-sized. The chain employs TRBV5-6 and TRBJ2-7; 9 bases align to TRBD1. Germline lookup yields CDR1 SGHDT and CDR2 YYEEEE. This CDR3 is 16 amino acids long. Trimming took 4 bases from V and 1 from J; bases not matched to a gene: 9. The CDR3 bases are TGTGCCAGCAGCCCGACGACCGGGACAGGGTCCTACGAGCAGTACTTC. It codes for CASSPTTGTGSYEQYF.

This chain joins TRBV7-9 and TRBJ2-7; no reliable D call. This CDR3 spans 11 amino acids. The germline CDR1 and CDR2 sequences are SEHNR and FQNEAQ (reference sequence). Trimming shortened V by 5 bases and J by 6 bases, and 8 bases separated the two germline ends. CDR3 DNA: TGTGCCAGCAGCCTAGAGACCGAGCAGTACTTC. It is translated as CASSLETEQYF.

In its sample, this clone was seen a few times. The rearrangement uses TRBV27 and TRBJ1-5; TRBD1 agrees at 7 bases. The CDR3 spans 15 residues. V shed 4 bases and J 4 bases; nucleotides not matched to a gene: 7. Germline V gene data show CDR1 as MNHEY and CDR2 as SMNVEV (reference sequence). The CDR3 sequence is CASSSLARGNQPQHF. Here the CDR3 DNA reads TGTGCCAGCAGTTCCCTCGCCAGGGGGAATCAGCCCCAGCATTTT.

In this sample, this clone turned up a few times. V and J are TRBV5-3 and TRBJ2-3, with 7 bases that match TRBD2. TRBV5-3 belongs to the ORF category, with a function that is uncertain. The trim removed 8 bases at V and 2 bases at J, leaving 14 bases unmatched. This CDR3 comprises 16 residues. DNA for the CDR3: TGTGCCAGCACTCGCCGATCGCTAGCGGTCACAGATACGCAGTATTTT. As protein: CASTRRSLAVTDTQYF.

This clone has a handful of counts. The chain combines TRBV5-1 with TRBJ1-1; D not resolved. Germline V gene sequence: CDR1 SGHRS, CDR2 YFSETQ. The CDR3 covers 13 residues. V shed 7 bases and J shed 2 bases, with 12 bases lying between them. CDR3 DNA: TGCGCCAGCCGAATAGTACTCAACACTGAAGCTTTCTTT. Protein sequence: CASRIVLNTEAFF.

The rearrangement uses TRBV7-2 and TRBJ2-1; 8 nucleotides align to TRBD1. V trimming: 2 bases; J trimming: 2 bases; junction bases outside the gene matches: 2. The CDR3 covers 15 residues. The germline gives CDR1 SGHTA, CDR2 FQGNSA. CDR3 sequence (DNA): TGTGCCAGCAGCTTAAGACAGGGGCCCTACAATGAGCAGTTCTTC. Translated, it gives CASSLRQGPYNEQFF.

The chain recombines TRBV7-9 with TRBJ1-2, with D possibly being TRBD1 (6 bases). Germline CDR1 is SEHNR and CDR2 is FQNEAQ (reference sequence). The length of the CDR3 is 16 residues. Deletions cut 5 bases from V and 7 bases from J, with 23 bases between. Here the CDR3 DNA reads TGTGCCAGCAGCCGCAGGGGCGGCTTAAACCGGTCTGGCTACACCTTC. Its protein is CASSRRGGLNRSGYTF.

The chain is built from TRBV19 and TRBJ2-5, with 7 bases lining up with TRBD2. The V gene end was trimmed by 5 bases and the J gene end by 5 bases; junction bases not matched to a gene: 14. Germline values: CDR1 LNHDA, CDR2 SQIVND (reference sequence). The CDR3 has 16 residues. CDR3 in amino acids: CASSFRTWRGIETQYF. CDR3 coding DNA: TGTGCCAGTAGTTTCCGGACTTGGCGGGGGATCGAGACCCAGTACTTC. The entire variable domain, with the rest obtained from reference TRBV19 and TRBJ2-5, is as follows: DGGITQSPKYLFRKEGQNVTLSCEQNLNHDAMYWYRQDPGQGLRLIYYSQIVNDFQKGDIAEGYSVSREKKESFPLTVTSAQKNPTAFYLCASSFRTWRGIETQYFGPGTRLLVL.

The rearrangement links TRBV7-2 to TRBJ1-3; D is unresolved. The CDR3 runs to 13 residues. Trimming left V 1 base short and J 3 bases short, with 4 bases between. From germline, CDR1 is SGHTA and CDR2 FQGNSA. CDR3: CASSLGLGNTIYF. DNA for the CDR3: TGTGCCAGCAGCTTAGGCCTTGGAAACACCATATATTTT.

The chain recombines TRBV6-4 with TRBJ1-3, with 7 bases identical to TRBD1. CDR3 length: 21 amino acids. The trim removed 0 bases at V and 0 bases at J, leaving 17 bases unmatched. The germline V gene has CDR1 MRHNA and CDR2 SNTAGT. This CDR3 is CASSDSRIRDSFLHSGNTIYF. Written as DNA, the CDR3 is TGTGCCAGCAGTGACTCTCGAATCCGGGACAGTTTCTTACACTCTGGAAACACCATATATTTT.

The chain couples TRBV7-4 to TRBJ2-7, with D possibly being TRBD1 or TRBD2 (5 bases each). The CDR3 is 13 amino acids. V lost 2 bases to trimming and J lost 7 bases, with 12 bases between them. Germline V gives CDR1 SGHVT, CDR2 SQSDAQ. CDR3 nucleotide sequence: TGTGCCAGCAGCTTAACCCGGGACCGTGAGCAGTACTTC. Translated: CASSLTRDREQYF. Together with reference TRBV7-4 and TRBJ2-7, the CDR3 gives the full variable domain: GAGVSQSPRYKVAKRGRDVALRCDSISGHVTLYWYRQTLGQGSEVLTYSQSDAQRDKSGRPSGRFSAERPERSVSTLKIQRTEQGDSAVYLCASSLTRDREQYFGPGTRLTVT.

This clone rates as medium-sized. The chain carries TRBV10-1 and TRBJ2-7; no reliable D call. The CDR3 length is 14 residues. V shed 2 bases and J shed 0 bases, with 8 bases lying between them. The germline V gene encodes CDR1 WNHNN and CDR2 SYGVQD (reference sequence). The chain's CDR3 is CASSEKLPSYEQYF. CDR3 nucleotide sequence: TGCGCCAGCAGTGAGAAGCTCCCCTCCTACGAGCAGTACTTC.

The chain recombines TRBV6-6 with TRBJ2-3, with 9 bases fitting TRBD2. Germline lookup yields CDR1 MNHNY and CDR2 SVGAGI (reference sequence). The CDR3 covers 13 residues. With V trimmed by 6 bases and J by 3 bases, 1 base remained unmatched. CDR3 in DNA: TGTGCCAGCAGGAGCGGGGGGACAGATACGCAGTATTTT. Encoded protein: CASRSGGTDTQYF.